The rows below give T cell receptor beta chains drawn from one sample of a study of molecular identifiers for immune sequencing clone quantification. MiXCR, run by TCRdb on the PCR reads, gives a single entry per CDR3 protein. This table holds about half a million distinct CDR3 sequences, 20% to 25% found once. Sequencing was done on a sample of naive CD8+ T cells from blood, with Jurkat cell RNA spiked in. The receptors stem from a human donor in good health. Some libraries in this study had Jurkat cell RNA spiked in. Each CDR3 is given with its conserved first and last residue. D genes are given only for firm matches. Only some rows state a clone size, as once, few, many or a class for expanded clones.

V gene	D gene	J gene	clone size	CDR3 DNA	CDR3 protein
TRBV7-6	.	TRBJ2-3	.	TGTGCCTGCAGCTCCCCCCGGGGTAGGGAAGGGTATGGAGATACGCAGTATTTT	CACSSPRGREGYGDTQYF
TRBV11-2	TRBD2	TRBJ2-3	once	TGTGCCAGCAGCTCCCCGGGGGGACGCACAGATACGCAGTATTTT	CASSSPGGRTDTQYF
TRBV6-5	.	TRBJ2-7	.	TGTGCCAGCAGCCGGGACTGGTACGAGCAGTACTTC	CASSRDWYEQYF
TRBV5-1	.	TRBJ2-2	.	TGCGCCAGCAGCTTTAGACAGATCACCGGGGAGCTGTTTTTT	CASSFRQITGELFF
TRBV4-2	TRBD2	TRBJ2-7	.	TGTGCCAGCAGCCAAGTTACTAGCGGGAGGGCCTCTGGGCAGTACTTC	CASSQVTSGRASGQYF
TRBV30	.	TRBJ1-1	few	TGTGCCTGGGCACGGACAGTGAACACTGAAGCTTTCTTT	CAWARTVNTEAFF
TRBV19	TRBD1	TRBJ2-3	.	TGTGCCAGTAGTATCCGGGACAGGGTCCCAGATACGCAGTATTTT	CASSIRDRVPDTQYF
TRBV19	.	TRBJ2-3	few	TGTGCCAGTAGCTACCAACCCGAAGGGGATGCGCAGTATTTT	CASSYQPEGDAQYF
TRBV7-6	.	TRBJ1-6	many	TGTGCCAGCAGCTTAGCGGAAGCCACAGGGTCTGGGTGGAATTCACCCCTCCACTTT	CASSLAEATGSGWNSPLHF
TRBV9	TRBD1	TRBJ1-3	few	TGTGCCAGCAGCGGCGGGACAGGGTCCTCTGGAAACACCATATATTTT	CASSGGTGSSGNTIYF
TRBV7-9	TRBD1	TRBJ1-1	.	TGTGCCAGCAGCCCGACGGGACAGGGGTTGAACACTGAAGCTTTCTTT	CASSPTGQGLNTEAFF
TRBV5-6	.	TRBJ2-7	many	TGTGCCAGCAGCTTGGATACCCCCCGTCTGGACAGCAACGGGGACGAGCAGTACTTC	CASSLDTPRLDSNGDEQYF
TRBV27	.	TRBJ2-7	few	TGTGCCAGCAGTTCGGGCTACGGGACCTACGAGCAGTACTTC	CASSSGYGTYEQYF
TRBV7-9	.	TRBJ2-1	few	TGTGCCAGCAGCTTAGCGGGCAGGGGAAATGAGCAGTTCTTC	CASSLAGRGNEQFF
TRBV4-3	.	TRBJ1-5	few	TGCGCCAGCAGCTCACACGCAGGGGGCAATCAGCCCCAGCATTTT	CASSSHAGGNQPQHF
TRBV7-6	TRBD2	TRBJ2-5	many	TGTGCCAGCAGCTCACGGCCCGGGACTAGCGGGAGTATAGTTTTAGAGACCCAGTACTTC	CASSSRPGTSGSIVLETQYF
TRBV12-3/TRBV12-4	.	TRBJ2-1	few	TGTGCCAGCAGTTTACGCTCGGATGAGCAGTTCTTC	CASSLRSDEQFF
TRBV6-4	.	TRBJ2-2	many	TGTGCCAGCAGTGAGGACTTAACCGGGGAGCTGTTTTTT	CASSEDLTGELFF
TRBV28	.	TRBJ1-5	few	TGTGCCAGCAGTCCGACGGTCCATAGCAATCAGCCCCAGCATTTT	CASSPTVHSNQPQHF
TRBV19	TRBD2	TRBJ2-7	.	TGTGCCAGTAGTAAGTATGGGAGGGGTCCGGCGGGCGACGAGCAGTACTTC	CASSKYGRGPAGDEQYF
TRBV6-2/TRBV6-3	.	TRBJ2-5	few	TGTGCCAGCAGTTACCCCCCAGAGACCCAGTACTTC	CASSYPPETQYF
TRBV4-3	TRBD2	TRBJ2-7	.	TGCGCCAGCAGCCAGAGACCCGGGACTAGCGGTTCCTACGAGCAGTACTTC	CASSQRPGTSGSYEQYF
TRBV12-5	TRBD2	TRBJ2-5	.	TGTGCTAGTGGTTTGTCCACGGGAGGGCCGGAAGAGACCCAGTACTTC	CASGLSTGGPEETQYF
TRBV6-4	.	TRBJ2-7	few	TGTGCCAGGACCATGGGGCAGTTCTACGAGCAGTACTTC	CARTMGQFYEQYF
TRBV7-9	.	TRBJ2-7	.	TGTGCCAGCAGCCCGCACGCCTCCTACGAGCAGTACTTC	CASSPHASYEQYF
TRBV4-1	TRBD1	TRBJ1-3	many	TGCGCCAGCAGCGAGAGGACAGGTTCCGGAAACACCATATATTTT	CASSERTGSGNTIYF
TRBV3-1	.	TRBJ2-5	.	TGTGCCAGCAGCCCCCGGGGGGCCGGCGGGACCCAGTACTTC	CASSPRGAGGTQYF